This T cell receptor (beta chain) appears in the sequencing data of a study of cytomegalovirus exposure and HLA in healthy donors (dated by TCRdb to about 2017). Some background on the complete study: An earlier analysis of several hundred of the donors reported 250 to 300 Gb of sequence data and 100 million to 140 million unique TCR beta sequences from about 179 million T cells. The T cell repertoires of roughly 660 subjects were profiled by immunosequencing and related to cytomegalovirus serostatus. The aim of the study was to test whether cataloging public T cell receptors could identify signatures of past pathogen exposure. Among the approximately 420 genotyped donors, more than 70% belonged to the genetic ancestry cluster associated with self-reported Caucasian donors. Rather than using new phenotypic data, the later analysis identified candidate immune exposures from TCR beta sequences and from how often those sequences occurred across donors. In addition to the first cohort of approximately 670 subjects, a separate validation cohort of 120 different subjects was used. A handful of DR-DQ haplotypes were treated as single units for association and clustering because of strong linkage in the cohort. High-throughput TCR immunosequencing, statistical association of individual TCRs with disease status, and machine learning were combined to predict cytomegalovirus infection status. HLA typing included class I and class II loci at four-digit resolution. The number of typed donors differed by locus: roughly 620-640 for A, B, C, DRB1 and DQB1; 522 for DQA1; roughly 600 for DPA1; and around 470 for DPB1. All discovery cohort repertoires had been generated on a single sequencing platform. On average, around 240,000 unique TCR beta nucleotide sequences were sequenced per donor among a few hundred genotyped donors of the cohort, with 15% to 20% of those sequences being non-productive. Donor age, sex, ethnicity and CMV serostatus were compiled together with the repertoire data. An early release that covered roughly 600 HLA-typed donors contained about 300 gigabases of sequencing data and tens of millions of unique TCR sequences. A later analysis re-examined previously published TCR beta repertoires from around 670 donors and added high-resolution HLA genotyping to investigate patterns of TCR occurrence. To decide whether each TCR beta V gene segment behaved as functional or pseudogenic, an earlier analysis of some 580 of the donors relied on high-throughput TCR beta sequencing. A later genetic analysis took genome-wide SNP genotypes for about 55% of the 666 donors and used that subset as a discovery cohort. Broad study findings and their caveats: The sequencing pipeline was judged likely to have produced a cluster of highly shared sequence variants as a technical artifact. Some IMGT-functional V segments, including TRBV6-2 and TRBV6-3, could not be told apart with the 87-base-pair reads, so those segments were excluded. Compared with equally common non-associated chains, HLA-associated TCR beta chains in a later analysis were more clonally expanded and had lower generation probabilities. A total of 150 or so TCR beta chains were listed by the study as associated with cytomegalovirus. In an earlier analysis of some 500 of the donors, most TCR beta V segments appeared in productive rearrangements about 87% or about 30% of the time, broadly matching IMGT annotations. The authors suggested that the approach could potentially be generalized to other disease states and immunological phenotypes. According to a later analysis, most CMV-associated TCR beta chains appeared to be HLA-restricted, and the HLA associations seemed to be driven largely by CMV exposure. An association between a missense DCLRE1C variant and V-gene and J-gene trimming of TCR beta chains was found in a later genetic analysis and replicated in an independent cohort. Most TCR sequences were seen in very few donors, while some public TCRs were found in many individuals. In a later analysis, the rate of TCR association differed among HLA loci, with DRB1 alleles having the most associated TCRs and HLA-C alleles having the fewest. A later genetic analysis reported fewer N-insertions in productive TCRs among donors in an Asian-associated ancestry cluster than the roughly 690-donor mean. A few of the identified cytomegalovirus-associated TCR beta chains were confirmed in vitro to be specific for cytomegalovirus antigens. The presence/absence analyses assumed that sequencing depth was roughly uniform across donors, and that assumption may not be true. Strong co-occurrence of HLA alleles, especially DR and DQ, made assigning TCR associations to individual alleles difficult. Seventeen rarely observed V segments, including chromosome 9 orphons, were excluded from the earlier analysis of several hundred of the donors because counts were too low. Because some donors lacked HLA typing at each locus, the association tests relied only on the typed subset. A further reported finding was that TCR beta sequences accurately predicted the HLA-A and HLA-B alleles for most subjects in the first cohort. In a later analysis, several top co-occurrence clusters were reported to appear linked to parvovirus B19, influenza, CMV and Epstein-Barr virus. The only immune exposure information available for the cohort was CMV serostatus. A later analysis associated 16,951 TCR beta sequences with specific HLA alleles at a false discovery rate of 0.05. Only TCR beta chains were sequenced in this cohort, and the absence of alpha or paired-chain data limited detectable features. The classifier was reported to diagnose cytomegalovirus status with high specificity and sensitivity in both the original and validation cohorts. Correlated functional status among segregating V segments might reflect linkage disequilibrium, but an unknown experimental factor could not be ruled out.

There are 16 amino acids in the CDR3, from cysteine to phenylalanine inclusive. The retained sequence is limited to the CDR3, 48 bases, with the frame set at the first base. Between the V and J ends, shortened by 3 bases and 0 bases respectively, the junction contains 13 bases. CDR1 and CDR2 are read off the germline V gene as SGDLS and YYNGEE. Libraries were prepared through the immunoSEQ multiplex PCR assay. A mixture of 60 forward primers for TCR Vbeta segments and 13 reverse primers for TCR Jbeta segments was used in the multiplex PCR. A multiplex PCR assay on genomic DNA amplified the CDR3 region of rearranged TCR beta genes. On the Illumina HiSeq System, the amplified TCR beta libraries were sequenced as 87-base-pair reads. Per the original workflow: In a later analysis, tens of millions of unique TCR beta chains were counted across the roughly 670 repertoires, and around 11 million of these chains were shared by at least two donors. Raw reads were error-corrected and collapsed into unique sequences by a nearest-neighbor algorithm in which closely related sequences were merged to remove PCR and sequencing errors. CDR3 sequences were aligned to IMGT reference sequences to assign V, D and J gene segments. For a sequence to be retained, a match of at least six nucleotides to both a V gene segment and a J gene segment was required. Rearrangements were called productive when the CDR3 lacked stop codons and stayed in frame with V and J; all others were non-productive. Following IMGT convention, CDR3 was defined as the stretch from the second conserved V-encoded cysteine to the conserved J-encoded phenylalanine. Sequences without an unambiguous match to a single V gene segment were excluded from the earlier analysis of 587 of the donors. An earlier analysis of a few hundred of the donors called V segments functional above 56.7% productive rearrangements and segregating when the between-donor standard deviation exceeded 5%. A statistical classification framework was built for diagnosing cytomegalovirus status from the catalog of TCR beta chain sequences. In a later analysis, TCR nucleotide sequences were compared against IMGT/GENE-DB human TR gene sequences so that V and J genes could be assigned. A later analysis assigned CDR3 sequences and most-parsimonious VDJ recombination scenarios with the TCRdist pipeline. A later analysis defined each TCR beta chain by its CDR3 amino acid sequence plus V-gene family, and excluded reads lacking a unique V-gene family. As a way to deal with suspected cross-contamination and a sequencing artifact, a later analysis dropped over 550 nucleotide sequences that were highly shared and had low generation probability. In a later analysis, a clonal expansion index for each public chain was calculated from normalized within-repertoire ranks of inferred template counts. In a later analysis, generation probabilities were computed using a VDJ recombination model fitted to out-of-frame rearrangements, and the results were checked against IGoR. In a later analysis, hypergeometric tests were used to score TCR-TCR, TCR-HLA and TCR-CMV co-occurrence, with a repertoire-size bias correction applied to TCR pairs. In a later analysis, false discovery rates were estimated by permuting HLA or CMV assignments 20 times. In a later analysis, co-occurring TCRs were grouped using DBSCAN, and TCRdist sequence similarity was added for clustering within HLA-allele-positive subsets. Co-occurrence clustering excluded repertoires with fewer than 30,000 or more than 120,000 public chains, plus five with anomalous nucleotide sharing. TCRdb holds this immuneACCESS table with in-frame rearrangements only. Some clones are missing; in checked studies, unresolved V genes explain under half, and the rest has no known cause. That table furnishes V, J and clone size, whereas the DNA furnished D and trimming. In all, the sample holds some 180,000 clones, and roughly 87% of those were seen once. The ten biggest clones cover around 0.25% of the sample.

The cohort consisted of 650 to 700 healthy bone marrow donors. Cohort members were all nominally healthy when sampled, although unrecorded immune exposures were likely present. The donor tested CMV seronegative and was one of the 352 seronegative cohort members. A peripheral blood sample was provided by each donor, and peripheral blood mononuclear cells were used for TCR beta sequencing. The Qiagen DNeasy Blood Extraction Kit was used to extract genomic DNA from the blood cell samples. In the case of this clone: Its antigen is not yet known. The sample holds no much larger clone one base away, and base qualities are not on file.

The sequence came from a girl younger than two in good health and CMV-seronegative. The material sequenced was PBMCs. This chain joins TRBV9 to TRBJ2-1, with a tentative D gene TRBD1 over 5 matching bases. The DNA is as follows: TGTGCCAGCAGCGCTACGCCAGGGTCCTCCTACAATGAGCAGTTCTTC. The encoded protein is CASSATPGSSYNEQFF.